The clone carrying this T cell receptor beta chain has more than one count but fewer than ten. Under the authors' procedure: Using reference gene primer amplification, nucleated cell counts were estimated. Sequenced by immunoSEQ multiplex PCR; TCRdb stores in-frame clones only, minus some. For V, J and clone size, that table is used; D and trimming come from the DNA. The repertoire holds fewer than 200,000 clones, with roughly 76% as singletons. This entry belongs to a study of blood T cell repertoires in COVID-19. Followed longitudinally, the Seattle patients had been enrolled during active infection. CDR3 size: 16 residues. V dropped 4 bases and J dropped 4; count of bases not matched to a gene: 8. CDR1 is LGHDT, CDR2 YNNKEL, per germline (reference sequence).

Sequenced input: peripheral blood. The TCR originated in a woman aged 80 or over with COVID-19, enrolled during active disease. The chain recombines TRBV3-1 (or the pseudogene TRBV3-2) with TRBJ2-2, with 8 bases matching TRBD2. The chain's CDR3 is CASSPRWRGATGELFF. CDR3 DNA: TGTGCCAGCAGCCCCCGGTGGCGGGGGGCCACCGGGGAGCTGTTTTTT.